These T cell receptor beta chains were read from a single sample in a study of CD8 T cells in ankylosing spondylitis. TCRdb reanalysed the 5' RACE reads using MiXCR and keeps one entry per CDR3 protein. Counted here are about 500,000 distinct CDR3 sequences, roughly 13% occurring once; the ten biggest clones make up nearly 7%. The sequenced material came from blood, either unsorted or a sorted T cell fraction (not recorded which). These receptors were collected from a male donor with ankylosing spondylitis. Each CDR3 is given with its conserved first and last residue. A D gene is named only where the DNA matches it firmly. Clone sizes are given selectively: once, few, many, or a class where the clone is expanded.

v_gene	d_gene	j_gene	abundance	CDR3aa	CDR3nt
TRBV7-9	TRBD1	TRBJ2-1	few	CASSLERTGVENEQFF	TGTGCCAGCAGCTTAGAACGGACAGGGGTGGAAAATGAGCAGTTCTTC
TRBV25-1	-	TRBJ2-5	-	CASSDSDPPETQYF	TGTGCCAGCAGCGACAGTGACCCACCAGAGACCCAGTACTTC
TRBV15	-	TRBJ2-1	once	CATSRDLLASNEQFF	TGTGCCACCAGCAGAGATCTACTAGCATCCAATGAGCAGTTCTTC
TRBV11-2	-	TRBJ2-7	-	CASSRGRSPLYEQYF	TGTGCCAGCAGCCGTGGACGGTCCCCCCTCTACGAGCAGTACTTC
TRBV7-2	-	TRBJ2-7	-	CASSQRTAWEQYF	TGTGCCAGCAGTCAAAGGACAGCTTGGGAGCAGTACTTC
TRBV20-1	TRBD1	TRBJ1-2	-	CSARDTKTGSYGYTF	TGCAGTGCTAGAGATACCAAGACAGGGTCCTATGGCTACACCTTC
TRBV24-1	-	TRBJ1-2	few	CATSGEGSYGYTF	TGTGCCACCAGCGGGGAAGGGAGCTATGGCTACACCTTC
TRBV29-1	-	TRBJ2-3	-	CSVGGASTDTQYF	TGCAGCGTTGGGGGGGCCAGCACAGATACGCAGTATTTT
TRBV5-6	-	TRBJ2-2	few	CASRGTLKDRELFF	TGTGCCAGCAGGGGTACGCTCAAGGACAGGGAGCTGTTTTTT
TRBV6-1	TRBD2	TRBJ2-3	-	CASNPSGSWSDTQYF	TGTGCCAGCAATCCTAGCGGGAGTTGGTCAGATACGCAGTATTTT
TRBV14	TRBD2	TRBJ2-5	-	CASSPSGTSRRETQYF	TGTGCCAGCAGCCCCTCGGGGACTAGTCGAAGAGAGACCCAGTACTTC
TRBV20-1	TRBD2	TRBJ2-1	few	CSVLGGGEQFF	TGCAGTGTATTGGGGGGAGGGGAGCAGTTCTTC
TRBV7-9	-	TRBJ2-4	-	CASSLAGDAKNIQYF	TGTGCCAGCAGCTTAGCCGGGGACGCCAAAAACATTCAGTACTTC
TRBV9	-	TRBJ2-5	-	CASSVAAQQGRQTQYF	TGTGCCAGCAGCGTAGCGGCCCAGCAGGGTCGGCAGACCCAGTACTTC